Listed below are T cell receptor beta chains from one sample, sequenced in a study of T cell responses to AZD1222 COVID-19 vaccine. Sequenced by immunoSEQ multiplex PCR; TCRdb stores in-frame clones only, minus some. The sample shows more than 150,000 clones, approximately 91% of them seen only once. The material sequenced was peripheral blood, taken on day 0 of AZD1222 vaccination. These receptors were collected from an adult in good health. Each CDR3 is given with its conserved first and last residue. D genes are given only for firm matches. Rows give clone size only sometimes, using once, few, many, or a class for an expanded clone.

>TRBV6-2/TRBV6-3|-|few|TRBJ1-4
TGTGCCAGCAGTGGCGACAGTCATCCAACTAATGAAAAACTGTTTTTT
CASSGDSHPTNEKLFF
>TRBV11-1|-|once|TRBJ1-2
TGTGCCAGCAGCCCCCAGAGCACGGGTAGCGGCTACACCTTC
CASSPQSTGSGYTF
>TRBV7-2|-|-|TRBJ1-2
TGTGCCAGCAGCCCCCGCTGGGGTTATGGCTACACCTTC
CASSPRWGYGYTF
>TRBV7-9|TRBD1|-|TRBJ1-4
TGTGCCAGCAGCTCAACAGGGGCTAATGAAAAACTGTTTTTT
CASSSTGANEKLFF
>TRBV18|TRBD1|-|TRBJ1-1
TGTGCCAGCTCCCGTTGGACAGGTAACACTGAAGCTTTCTTT
CASSRWTGNTEAFF
>TRBV27|TRBD2|-|TRBJ2-7
TGTGCCAGCAGCAAAACTAGCGGGAGGTCCTACGAGCAGTACTTC
CASSKTSGRSYEQYF
>TRBV5-1|-|-|TRBJ1-1
TGCGCCAGCATTCCCCAGGCGTCGGGTGAAGCTTTCTTT
CASIPQASGEAFF
>TRBV18|-|few|TRBJ2-7
TGTGCCAGCTCACCACCTGACAGTAACGAGCAGTACTTC
CASSPPDSNEQYF
>TRBV7-9|-|-|TRBJ2-3
TGTGCCAGCAGCCCCAGGGGTCGCAGAGAATCAACAGATACGCAGTATTTT
CASSPRGRRESTDTQYF
>TRBV7-9|-|-|TRBJ2-2
TGTGCCAGCAGCATCAGGGGAACCGGGGAGCTGTTTTTT
CASSIRGTGELFF
>TRBV18|-|-|TRBJ2-7
TGTGCCAGCTCACGCAACAGGGACTCGGGGCTGGAGCAGTACTTC
CASSRNRDSGLEQYF
>TRBV9|-|few|TRBJ2-1
TGTGCCAGCAGCGTAGACCCGAGGGGGAAAGACAATGAGCAGTTCTTC
CASSVDPRGKDNEQFF
>TRBV29-1|-|-|TRBJ1-1
TGCAGCGTAGCCGCCATACCCGGGAGGGCTAAGGCTGAAGCTTTCTTT
CSVAAIPGRAKAEAFF
>TRBV19|-|-|TRBJ2-5
TGTGCCAGTAGTATTGGTCGTCAGACCCAGTACTTC
CASSIGRQTQYF
>TRBV7-3|TRBD1|-|TRBJ2-3
TGTGCCAGCAGCCCCGACAGGGGATCAGATACGCAGTATTTT
CASSPDRGSDTQYF
>TRBV7-2|TRBD1|-|TRBJ2-5
TGTGCCAGCAGCCCATTCGGGACAGAGCAAGAGACCCAGTACTTC
CASSPFGTEQETQYF
>TRBV18|TRBD1|-|TRBJ1-2
TGTGCCAGCTCACCACCGCCCGGGACAGGGGTTAGATTGCCCGTCTACACCTTC
CASSPPPGTGVRLPVYTF
>TRBV13|-|-|TRBJ2-5
TGTGCCAGCACCCTAGGGGGGACAGCGGAGACCCAGTACTTC
CASTLGGTAETQYF
>TRBV6-5|-|-|TRBJ1-2
TGTGCCAGCAGTTACTCGATGGGGATCACCTATGGCTACACCTTC
CASSYSMGITYGYTF
>TRBV6-5|-|-|TRBJ1-5
TGTGCCAGCAGTAACTCGAAGCCGGGTAGGGATCAGCCCCAGCATTTT
CASSNSKPGRDQPQHF
>TRBV2|-|-|TRBJ2-5
TGTGCCAGCAGTGATTCTCCCAGGGCCGACCAAGAGACCCAGTACTTC
CASSDSPRADQETQYF
>TRBV21-1|-|-|TRBJ1-3
TGTGCCAGCAGCCCCGGGGGCTCTGGAAACACCATATATTTT
CASSPGGSGNTIYF
>TRBV19|-|-|TRBJ2-2
TGTGCCAGTAAGGGAGACACCGGGGAGCTGTTTTTT
CASKGDTGELFF
>TRBV7-2|-|-|TRBJ1-2
TGTGCCAGCAGCTTAGTGGGGCCTAATGGCTACACCTTC
CASSLVGPNGYTF
>TRBV3-1/TRBV3-2|TRBD1|-|TRBJ2-7
TGTGCCAGCAGCCCGCGACAGGGTTACGAGCAGTACTTC
CASSPRQGYEQYF
>TRBV11-2|-|-|TRBJ1-5
TGTGCCAGCAGCTTAGAGCCCGGGGTTCAGCCCCAGCATTTT
CASSLEPGVQPQHF
>TRBV12-5|-|-|TRBJ1-3
TGTGCTAGTGGTCCCCCCTCTGGAAACACCATATATTTT
CASGPPSGNTIYF
>TRBV3-1/TRBV3-2|-|once|TRBJ1-5
TGTGCCAGCAGCTCTCAGGGATGGAATCAGCCCCAGCATTTT
CASSSQGWNQPQHF
>TRBV4-1|-|-|TRBJ1-5
TGCGCCAGCAGCCACGAAACGGACACCGATCAGCCCCAGCATTTT
CASSHETDTDQPQHF
>TRBV7-2|TRBD1|-|TRBJ2-7
TGTGCCAGCAGCTTAGTAGGGACAGTAGTAGACGAGCAGTACTTC
CASSLVGTVVDEQYF
>TRBV18|TRBD2|-|TRBJ2-1
TGTGCCAGCTCACCACCGGGACTAGCGGGAGCCTACGAGCAGTTCTTC
CASSPPGLAGAYEQFF
>TRBV5-4|-|-|TRBJ2-7
TGTGCCAGCAGCCTTAGGGGGGCGAGCTCCTACGAGCAGTACTTC
CASSLRGASSYEQYF
>TRBV7-8|TRBD1|-|TRBJ1-4
TGTGCCAGCAGCCGGGACAGGGTGGGGGCAACTAATGAAAAACTGTTTTTT
CASSRDRVGATNEKLFF
>TRBV5-1|TRBD1|-|TRBJ1-1
TGCGCCAGCAGCTTGATGTCAGGGGGAGGGAACACTGAAGCTTTCTTT
CASSLMSGGGNTEAFF
>TRBV11-2|-|-|TRBJ1-2
TGTGCCAGCAGCCATAGCCAGTATGGCTACACCTTC
CASSHSQYGYTF
>TRBV27|TRBD1|-|TRBJ1-2
TGTGCCAGCAGTTTGGACAGGGCGGTAGGCTATGGCTACACCTTC
CASSLDRAVGYGYTF
>TRBV3-1/TRBV3-2|-|-|TRBJ2-2
TGTGCCAGCAGCCAAGTTGCAGGGGAGAACACCGGGGAGCTGTTTTTT
CASSQVAGENTGELFF
>TRBV2|-|-|TRBJ1-4
TGTGCCAGCAGCCGGGACGTTGGTGAAAAACTGTTTTTT
CASSRDVGEKLFF
>TRBV3-1/TRBV3-2|-|-|TRBJ2-2
TGTGCCAGCAGCCAAGACAGTGCCGGGGAGCTGTTTTTT
CASSQDSAGELFF
>TRBV19|-|-|TRBJ1-1
TGTGCCAGTAGTACCCGACAGTACACTGAAGCTTTCTTT
CASSTRQYTEAFF
>TRBV5-1|TRBD2|-|TRBJ2-1
TGCGCCAGCAAAGGGACTAGCGGGACGTCCTACAATGAGCAGTTCTTC
CASKGTSGTSYNEQFF
>TRBV10-3|TRBD1|-|TRBJ1-6
TGTGCCAGTAAACAGGGGGCCGATAATTCACCCCTCCACTTT
CASKQGADNSPLHF
>TRBV7-2|-|-|TRBJ1-3
TGTGCCAGCAGCCCCCCCGGCAGGGCCGGGGGAAACACCATATATTTT
CASSPPGRAGGNTIYF
>TRBV18|TRBD1|-|TRBJ1-1
TGTGCCAGCTCGCGCACCCAACAGGGGGCGATTGAAGCTTTCTTT
CASSRTQQGAIEAFF
>TRBV5-5|TRBD1|-|TRBJ2-1
TGTGCCAGCAGCGAAAAAGCCGGGACAGGGGTAAATGAGCAGTTCTTC
CASSEKAGTGVNEQFF
>TRBV6-5|-|-|TRBJ1-2
TGTGCCAGCAGTTACTCGAGCCGTGACGGATATGGCTACACCTTC
CASSYSSRDGYGYTF
>TRBV28|TRBD1|-|TRBJ1-2
TGTGCCACGTCCGGGACAGTCCTACACTATGGCTACACCTTC
CATSGTVLHYGYTF
>TRBV28|TRBD2|few|TRBJ2-1
TGTGCCAGCATCACGGCGCGGGGAGGGCGGCAGTTCTTC
CASITARGGRQFF
>TRBV28|TRBD1|-|TRBJ1-2
TGTGCCAGCAGTCGCCCAGGGGGCGTGACGTGGGGCTACACCTTC
CASSRPGGVTWGYTF
>TRBV6-5|-|-|TRBJ2-5
TGTGCCAGCAGCAGCCATAGCAGGGTACAAGAGACCCAGTACTTC
CASSSHSRVQETQYF
>TRBV18|-|-|TRBJ2-7
TGTGCCAGCTCCACGGGCGTGGGACCAACTTACGAGCAGTACTTC
CASSTGVGPTYEQYF
>TRBV7-2|TRBD1|-|TRBJ1-5
TGTGCCAGCAGCTCGATGGGACAGAGCAATCAGCCCCAGCATTTT
CASSSMGQSNQPQHF